This T cell receptor beta chain is from a study of blood T cells in healthy people across ages. The authors ran a second PCR of roughly 6 to 12 cycles using a sample-barcoded 5' primer and a J-beta primer mix. TCRdb reprocessed the 5' RACE reads with MiXCR, giving one entry per CDR3 protein. The table has roughly 550,000 distinct CDR3 sequences, around 24% seen once. There are 12 residues in the CDR3. Germline V gives CDR1 SQVTM, CDR2 ANQGSEA. The junction had 0 bases not matched to a gene; V was cut back by 1 base and J by 3 bases. This clonotype has a count of ten or more. This sample was also put to use in a study of T cells of mothers and their children.

The chain is built from TRBV29-1 and TRBJ2-7, with 7 bases that match TRBD1. Sequencing was done on a sample of blood. This clonotype was sampled from a boy aged 5-17 years in good health. The CDR3 loop reads CSVEGDSYEQYF. CDR3 sequence (DNA): TGCAGCGTTGAAGGGGACAGCTACGAGCAGTACTTC.